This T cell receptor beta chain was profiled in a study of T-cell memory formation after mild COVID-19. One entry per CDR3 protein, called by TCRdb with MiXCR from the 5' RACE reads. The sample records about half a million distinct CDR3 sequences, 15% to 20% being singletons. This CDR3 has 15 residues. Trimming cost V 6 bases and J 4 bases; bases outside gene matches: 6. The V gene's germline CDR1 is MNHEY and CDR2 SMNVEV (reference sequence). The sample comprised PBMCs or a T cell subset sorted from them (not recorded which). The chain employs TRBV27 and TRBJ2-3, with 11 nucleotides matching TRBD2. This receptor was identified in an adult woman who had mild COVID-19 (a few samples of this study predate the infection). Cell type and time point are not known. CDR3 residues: CASRGSGGASDTQYF. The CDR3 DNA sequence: TGTGCCAGCAGAGGTAGCGGGGGGGCATCAGATACGCAGTATTTT.